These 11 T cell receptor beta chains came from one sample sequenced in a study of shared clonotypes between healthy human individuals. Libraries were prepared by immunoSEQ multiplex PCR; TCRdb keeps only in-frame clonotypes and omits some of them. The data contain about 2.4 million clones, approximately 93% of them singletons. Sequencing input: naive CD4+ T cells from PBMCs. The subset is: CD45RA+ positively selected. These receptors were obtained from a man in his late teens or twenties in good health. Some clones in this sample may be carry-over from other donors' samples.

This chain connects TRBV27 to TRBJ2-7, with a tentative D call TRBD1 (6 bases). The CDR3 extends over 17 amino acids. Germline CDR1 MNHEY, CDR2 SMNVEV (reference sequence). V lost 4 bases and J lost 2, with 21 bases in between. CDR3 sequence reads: CASSSPSRDKAPYEQYF. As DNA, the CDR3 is TGTGCCAGCAGTTCACCATCCCGGGACAAAGCCCCCTACGAGCAGTACTTC.

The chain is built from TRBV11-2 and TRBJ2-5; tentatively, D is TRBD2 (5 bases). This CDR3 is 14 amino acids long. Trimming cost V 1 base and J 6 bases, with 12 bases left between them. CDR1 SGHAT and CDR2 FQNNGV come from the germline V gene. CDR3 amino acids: CASSLAPGWKTQYF. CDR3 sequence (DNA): TGTGCCAGCAGCTTAGCGCCGGGGTGGAAGACCCAGTACTTC.

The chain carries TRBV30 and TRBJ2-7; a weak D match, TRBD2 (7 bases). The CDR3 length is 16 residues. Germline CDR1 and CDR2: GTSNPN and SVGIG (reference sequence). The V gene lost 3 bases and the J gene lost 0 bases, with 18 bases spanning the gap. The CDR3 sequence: CAWSRGRGAGSYEQYF. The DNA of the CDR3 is TGTGCCTGGAGCCGGGGGAGGGGGGCCGGCTCCTACGAGCAGTACTTC.

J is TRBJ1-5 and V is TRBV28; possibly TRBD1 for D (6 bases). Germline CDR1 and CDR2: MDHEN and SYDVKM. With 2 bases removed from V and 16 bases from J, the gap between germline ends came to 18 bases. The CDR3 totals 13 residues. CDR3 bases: TGTGCCAGCAGTTTACTCGTGTCGGGGGGCGAACATTTT. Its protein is CASSLLVSGGEHF.

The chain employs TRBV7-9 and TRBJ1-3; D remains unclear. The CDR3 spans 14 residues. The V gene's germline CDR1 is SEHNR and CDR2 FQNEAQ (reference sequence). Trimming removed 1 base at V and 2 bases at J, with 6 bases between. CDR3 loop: CASSLEVTGNTIYF. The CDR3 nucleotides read TGTGCCAGCAGCTTAGAAGTGACTGGAAACACCATATATTTT.

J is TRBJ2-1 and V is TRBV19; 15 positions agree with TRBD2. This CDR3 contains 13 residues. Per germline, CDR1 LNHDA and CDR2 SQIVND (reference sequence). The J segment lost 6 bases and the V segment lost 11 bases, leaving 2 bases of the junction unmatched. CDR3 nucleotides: TGTGCCGGGGGACTAGCGGGAGGCAATGAGCAGTTCTTC. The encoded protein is CAGGLAGGNEQFF. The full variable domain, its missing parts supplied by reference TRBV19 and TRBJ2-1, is DGGITQSPKYLFRKEGQNVTLSCEQNLNHDAMYWYRQDPGQGLRLIYYSQIVNDFQKGDIAEGYSVSREKKESFPLTVTSAQKNPTAFYLCAGGLAGGNEQFFGPGTRLTVL.

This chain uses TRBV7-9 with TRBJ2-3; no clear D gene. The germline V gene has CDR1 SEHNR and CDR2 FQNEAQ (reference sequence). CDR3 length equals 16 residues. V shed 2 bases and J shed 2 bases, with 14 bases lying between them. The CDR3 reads CASSLFGQAVTDTQYF. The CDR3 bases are TGTGCCAGCAGCTTATTTGGGCAAGCCGTCACAGATACGCAGTATTTT.

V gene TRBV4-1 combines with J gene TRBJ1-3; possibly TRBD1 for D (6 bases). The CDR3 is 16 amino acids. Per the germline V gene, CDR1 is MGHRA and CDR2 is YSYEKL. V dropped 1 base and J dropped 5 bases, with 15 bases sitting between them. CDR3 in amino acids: CASSQASGGLRNTIYF. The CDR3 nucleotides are TGCGCCAGCAGCCAAGCATCGGGGGGGCTAAGAAACACCATATATTTT.

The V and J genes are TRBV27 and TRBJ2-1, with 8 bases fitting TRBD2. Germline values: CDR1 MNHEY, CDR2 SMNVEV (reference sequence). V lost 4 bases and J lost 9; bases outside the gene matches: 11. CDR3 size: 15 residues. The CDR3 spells CASSSSVGGAVEQFF. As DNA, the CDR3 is TGTGCCAGCAGTTCATCGGTCGGGGGGGCGGTTGAGCAGTTCTTC.

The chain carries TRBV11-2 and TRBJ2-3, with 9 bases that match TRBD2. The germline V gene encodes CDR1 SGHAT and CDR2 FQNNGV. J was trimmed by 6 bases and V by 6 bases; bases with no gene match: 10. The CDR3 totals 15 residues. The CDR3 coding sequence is TGTGCCAGCAGACTCACTTTAGCGGGAGATGATACGCAGTATTTT. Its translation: CASRLTLAGDDTQYF.

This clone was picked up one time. The CDR3 nucleotides read TGTGCCAGCAGCTTCGGTCGAGTGCTGGCCTCCTACGAGCAGTACTTC. Translated: CASSFGRVLASYEQYF. The chain employs TRBV5-6 and TRBJ2-7; D call uncertain. The CDR3 has 16 amino acids. Trimming took off 2 bases at V and 0 bases at J, with 15 bases between the two ends. Germline V CDR1 and CDR2: SGHDT, YYEEEE.